This record looks at one T cell receptor beta chain sequence and its context. Its target is unknown. The data are from a study of T cell clones after liver transplantation. Study summary: Draws occurred before transplant, before withdrawal, and after complete or failed withdrawal. The study, taken as a whole, reports: Post-transplant time points were not standardized, so conclusions are preliminary.

Germline V gene sequence: CDR1 MNHEY, CDR2 SVGAGI. Trimming left V 6 bases short and J 7 bases short, with 19 bases between. CDR3 size: 14 residues. Sorting of unstimulated PBMCs yielded separate CD3+CD4+ and CD3+CD8+ fractions. Sequencing was performed with immunoSEQ multiplex PCR; in TCRdb, only in-frame clones are kept and a portion is missing. The profile shows under 90,000 clones, 80% of them singletons. The chain recombines TRBV6-5 with TRBJ2-7; D might be TRBD2 (6 bases). The clonotype originates from a human donor who received a liver transplant. The source material was CD4+ T cells from blood, sampled before liver transplant. In DNA form, the CDR3 reads TGTGCCAGCAGCCCACAGCGGGCCCGGGGAGAGCAGTACTTC. Translation gives CASSPQRARGEQYF.